Listed here is a single T cell receptor (beta chain). Its antigen is unidentified. This record belongs to a study of graft-versus-host responses after intestinal transplantation. For the study at large: After anti-thymocyte globulin induction, recipients took tacrolimus and steroids for approximately three years. General study points: Researchers found GvH clones in recipient marrow, and some showed up first in ileum or blood.

The protocol was immunoSEQ multiplex PCR, while the TCRdb copy is restricted to in-frame clones and leaves out a portion. The sample has 45,000 to 55,000 clones; about 93% are singletons. The sequence derives from a human patient who received an intestinal transplant, so some T cells may come from the graft donor. Sample: PBMCs, taken approximately 740 days after a first intestinal transplant, on the day of a second.

CDR3 sequence reads: CASDRDPKHNEQFF. Written as DNA, the CDR3 is TGTGCCAGTGACCGGGACCCTAAACACAATGAGCAGTTCTTC. The rearrangement uses TRBV28 and TRBJ2-1, with D perhaps TRBD1 or TRBD2 (5 bases each). Germline V gene sequence: CDR1 MDHEN, CDR2 SYDVKM. V was shortened by 9 bases and J by 5 bases, with 17 bases between the two germline ends. CDR3 size: 14 residues.